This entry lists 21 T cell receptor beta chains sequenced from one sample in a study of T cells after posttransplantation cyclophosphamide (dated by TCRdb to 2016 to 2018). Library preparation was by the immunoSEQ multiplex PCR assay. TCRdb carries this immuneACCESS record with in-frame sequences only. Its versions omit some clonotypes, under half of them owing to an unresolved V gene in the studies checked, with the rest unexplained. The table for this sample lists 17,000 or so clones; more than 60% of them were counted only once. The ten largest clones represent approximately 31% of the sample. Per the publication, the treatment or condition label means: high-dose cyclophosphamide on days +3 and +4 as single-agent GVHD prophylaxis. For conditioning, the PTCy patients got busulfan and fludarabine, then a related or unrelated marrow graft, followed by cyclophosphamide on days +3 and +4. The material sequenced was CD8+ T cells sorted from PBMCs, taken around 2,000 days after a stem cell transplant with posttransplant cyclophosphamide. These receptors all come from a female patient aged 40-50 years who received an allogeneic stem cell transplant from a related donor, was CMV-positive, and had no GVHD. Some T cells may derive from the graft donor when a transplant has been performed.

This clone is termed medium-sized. The DNA of the CDR3 is TGCGCCAGCAGCTTAGGACAGGGGTCCTACAATGAGCAGTTCTTC. It is translated as CASSLGQGSYNEQFF. V is TRBV5-1 and J is TRBJ2-1; TRBD1 matches at 9 bases. This CDR3 region has 15 residues. Germline-derived CDR1 and CDR2 are SGHRS and YFSETQ. Unmatched junction bases numbered 1, after V lost 2 bases and J lost 1 base. The variable domain in full, with the rest retrieved from reference TRBV5-1 and TRBJ2-1, is KAGVTQTPRYLIKTRGQQVTLSCSPISGHRSVSWYQQTPGQGLQFLFEYFSETQRNKGNFPGRFSGRQFSNSRSEMNVSTLELGDSALYLCASSLGQGSYNEQFFGPGTRLTVL.

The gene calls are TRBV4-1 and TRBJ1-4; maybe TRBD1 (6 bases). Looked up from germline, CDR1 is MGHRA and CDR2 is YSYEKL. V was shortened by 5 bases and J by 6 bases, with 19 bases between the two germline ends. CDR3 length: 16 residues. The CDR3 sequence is CASSLKALQGDEKLFF. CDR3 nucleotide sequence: TGCGCCAGCAGCTTAAAAGCTTTACAGGGAGATGAAAAACTGTTTTTT.

CDR3 sequence: CASSLVFTGELFF. The CDR3 coding sequence is TGCGCCAGCAGCTTGGTATTTACCGGGGAGCTGTTTTTT. The chain recombines TRBV5-1 with TRBJ2-2; D not resolved. The CDR3 totals 13 residues. Germline V gene lookup returns CDR1 SGHRS and CDR2 YFSETQ. V lost 0 bases and J 5 bases, leaving 5 bases between the germline ends.

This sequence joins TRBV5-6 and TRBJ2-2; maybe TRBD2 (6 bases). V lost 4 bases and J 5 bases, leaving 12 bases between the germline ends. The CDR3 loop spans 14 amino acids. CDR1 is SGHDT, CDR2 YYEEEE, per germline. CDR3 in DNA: TGTGCCAGCAGCCAAACCGGGACTACCGGGGAGCTGTTTTTT. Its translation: CASSQTGTTGELFF.

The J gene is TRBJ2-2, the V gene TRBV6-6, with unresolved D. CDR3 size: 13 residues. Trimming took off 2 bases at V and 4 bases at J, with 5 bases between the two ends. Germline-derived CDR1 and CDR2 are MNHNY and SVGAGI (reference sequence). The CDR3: CASSYGATGELFF. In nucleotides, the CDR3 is TGTGCCAGCAGTTACGGAGCCACCGGGGAGCTGTTTTTT.

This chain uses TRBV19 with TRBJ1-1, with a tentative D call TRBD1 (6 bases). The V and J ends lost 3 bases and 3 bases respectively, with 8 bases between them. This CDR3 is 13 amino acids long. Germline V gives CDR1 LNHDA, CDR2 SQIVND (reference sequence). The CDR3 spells CASSIQGHTEAFF. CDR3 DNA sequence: TGTGCCAGTAGTATTCAGGGGCACACTGAAGCTTTCTTT.

The CDR3 bases are TGTGCCAGCAGTGAGGGGGGCTATGGCTACACCTTC. It translates to CASSEGGYGYTF. J is TRBJ1-2 and V is TRBV6-1, with a possible D match to TRBD1 (5 bases). The CDR3 totals 12 residues. The germline V gene encodes CDR1 MNHNS and CDR2 SASEGT. V lost 3 bases and J lost 4, with 6 bases in between.

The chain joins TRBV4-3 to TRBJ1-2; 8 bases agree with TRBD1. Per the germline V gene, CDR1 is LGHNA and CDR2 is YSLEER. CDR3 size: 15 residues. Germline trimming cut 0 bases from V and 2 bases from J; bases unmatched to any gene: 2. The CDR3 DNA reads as TGCGCCAGCAGCCAAGAACACAGGGGGAACTATGGCTACACCTTC. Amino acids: CASSQEHRGNYGYTF.

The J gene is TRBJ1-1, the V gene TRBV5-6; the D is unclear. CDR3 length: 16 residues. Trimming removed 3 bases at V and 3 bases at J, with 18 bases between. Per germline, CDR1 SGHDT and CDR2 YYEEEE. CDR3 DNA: TGTGCCAGCAGCTCCTGGGATGAGGAGGGAGACACTGAAGCTTTCTTT. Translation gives CASSSWDEEGDTEAFF.

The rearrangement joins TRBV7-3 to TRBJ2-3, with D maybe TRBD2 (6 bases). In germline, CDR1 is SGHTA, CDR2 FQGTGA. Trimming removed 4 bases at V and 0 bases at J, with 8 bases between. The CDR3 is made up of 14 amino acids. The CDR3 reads CASSSGTSTDTQYF. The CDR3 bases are TGTGCCAGCAGCTCCGGGACTAGCACAGATACGCAGTATTTT.

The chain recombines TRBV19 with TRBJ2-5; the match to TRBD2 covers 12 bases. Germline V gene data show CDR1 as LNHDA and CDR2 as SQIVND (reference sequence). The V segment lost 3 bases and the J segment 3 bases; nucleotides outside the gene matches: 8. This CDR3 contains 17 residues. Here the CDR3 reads CASSITITSGGKETQYF. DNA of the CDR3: TGTGCCAGTAGTATCACGATAACTAGCGGGGGGAAAGAGACCCAGTACTTC. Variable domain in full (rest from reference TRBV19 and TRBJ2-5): DGGITQSPKYLFRKEGQNVTLSCEQNLNHDAMYWYRQDPGQGLRLIYYSQIVNDFQKGDIAEGYSVSREKKESFPLTVTSAQKNPTAFYLCASSITITSGGKETQYFGPGTRLLVL.

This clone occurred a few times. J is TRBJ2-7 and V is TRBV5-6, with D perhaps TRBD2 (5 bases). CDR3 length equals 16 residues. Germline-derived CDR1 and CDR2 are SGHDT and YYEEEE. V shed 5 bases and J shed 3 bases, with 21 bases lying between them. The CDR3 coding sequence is TGTGCCAGCAGTGAAGCGCACACGGGGATAAACTACGAGCAGTACTTC. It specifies CASSEAHTGINYEQYF.

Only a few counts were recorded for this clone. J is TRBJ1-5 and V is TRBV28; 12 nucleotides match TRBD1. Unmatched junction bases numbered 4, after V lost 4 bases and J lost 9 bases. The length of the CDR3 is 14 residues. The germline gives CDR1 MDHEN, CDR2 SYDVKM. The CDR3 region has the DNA TGTGCCAGCAGTTCGGGACAGGGGGCCGGGCCCCAGCATTTT. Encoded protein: CASSSGQGAGPQHF. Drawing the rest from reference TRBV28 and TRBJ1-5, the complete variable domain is DVKVTQSSRYLVKRTGEKVFLECVQDMDHENMFWYRQDPGLGLRLIYFSYDVKMKEKGDIPEGYSVSREKKERFSLILESASTNQTSMYLCASSSGQGAGPQHFGDGTRLSIL.

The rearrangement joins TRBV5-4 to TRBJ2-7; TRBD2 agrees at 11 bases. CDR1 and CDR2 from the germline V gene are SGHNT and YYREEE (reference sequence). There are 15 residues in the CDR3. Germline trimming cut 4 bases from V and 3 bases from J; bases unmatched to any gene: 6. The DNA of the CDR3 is TGTGCCAGCAGCGTATCGGGACTAGCGGACTACGAGCAGTACTTC. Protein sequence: CASSVSGLADYEQYF.

CDR3 bases: TGTGCCAGCAGACCTCTAGACAGCTATGGCTACACCTTC. This encodes CASRPLDSYGYTF. The chain uses TRBV6-5 and TRBJ1-2, with D tentatively TRBD1 (5 bases). V lost 6 bases and J lost 4, with 12 bases in between. There are 13 residues in the CDR3. CDR1 and CDR2 (germline): MNHEY, SVGAGI.

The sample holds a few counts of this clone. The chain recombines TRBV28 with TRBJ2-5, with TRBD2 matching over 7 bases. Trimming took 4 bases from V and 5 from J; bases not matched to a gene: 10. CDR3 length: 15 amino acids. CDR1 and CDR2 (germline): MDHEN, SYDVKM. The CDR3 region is CASSSRGDGEETQYF. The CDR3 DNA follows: TGTGCCAGCAGTTCCCGGGGGGACGGCGAGGAGACCCAGTACTTC.

CDR3 sequence: CASSQVNSPNYGYTF. CDR3 DNA: TGCGCCAGCAGCCAAGTAAACAGCCCTAACTATGGCTACACCTTC. The chain is built from TRBV4-3 and TRBJ1-2; D remains ambiguous. Germline V gene lookup returns CDR1 LGHNA and CDR2 YSLEER. Trimming stripped 1 base from V and 0 bases from J, with 9 bases between. This CDR3 spans 15 amino acids.

This chain's CDR3 is CASSPGGTGIYGYTF. As DNA, the CDR3 is TGTGCCAGCAGCCCCGGGGGGACAGGTATTTATGGCTACACCTTC. The chain uses TRBV9 and TRBJ1-2, with TRBD1 matching 8 bases. V was clipped by 4 bases and J by 5 bases; unmatched bases: 10. The CDR3 covers 15 residues. CDR1 and CDR2 from the germline V gene are SGDLS and YYNGEE. Using reference TRBV9 and TRBJ1-2 for the parts outside the CDR3, the full variable domain is DSGVTQTPKHLITATGQRVTLRCSPRSGDLSVYWYQQSLDQGLQFLIQYYNGEERAKGNILERFSAQQFPDLHSELNLSSLELGDSALYFCASSPGGTGIYGYTFGSGTRLTVV.

CDR3 amino acids: CASSYSAGNQPQHF. The CDR3 bases are TGTGCCAGCAGTTACTCGGCGGGGAATCAGCCCCAGCATTTT. V is TRBV6-5 and J is TRBJ1-5; D ambiguous. Germline V gene data show CDR1 as MNHEY and CDR2 as SVGAGI. The V end was cut by 0 bases, the J end by 4 bases, with 7 bases between. This CDR3 contains 14 residues.

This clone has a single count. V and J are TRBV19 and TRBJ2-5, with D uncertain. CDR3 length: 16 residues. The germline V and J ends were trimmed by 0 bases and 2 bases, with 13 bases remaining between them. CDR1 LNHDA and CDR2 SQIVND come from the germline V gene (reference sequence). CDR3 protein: CASSIDPGTEQETQYF. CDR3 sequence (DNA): TGTGCCAGTAGTATAGATCCAGGAACAGAGCAAGAGACCCAGTACTTC.

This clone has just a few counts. The CDR3 protein is CASSSAGYGNTIYF. The CDR3 bases are TGTGCCAGCAGCTCCGCGGGGTATGGAAACACCATATATTTT. This rearrangement joins TRBV11-3 to TRBJ1-3; D gene unclear. From germline, CDR1 is SGHNT and CDR2 YENEEA. The length of the CDR3 is 14 residues. Trimming removed 4 bases at V and 3 bases at J, with 10 bases between. The full variable domain, with the rest looked up from reference TRBV11-3 and TRBJ1-3, is EAGVVQSPRYKIIEKKQPVAFWCNPISGHNTLYWYLQNLGQGPELLIRYENEEAVDDSQLPKDRFSAERLKGVDSTLKIQPAELGDSAVYLCASSSAGYGNTIYFGEGSWLTVV.